The 8 T cell receptor beta chains below were found in one sample sequenced in a study of CD8 T cells in Susac syndrome. It was with random hexamers that 0.5 to 1 ug RNA was reverse transcribed. Via MiXCR, TCRdb re-called the immunoSEQ multiplex PCR reads, giving one row per CDR3 protein. The sample has some 200,000 distinct CDR3 sequences, nearly 97% seen once; the top ten hold 0.095%. Sequenced: CD4+ T cells from PBMCs. The origin of the receptors is a human donor with multiple sclerosis.

The rearrangement uses TRBV15 and TRBJ2-5; D unresolved. The V gene's germline CDR1 is LNHNV and CDR2 YYDKDF (reference sequence). V was pared by 8 bases and J by 7 bases, with 17 bases between. The CDR3 spans 13 residues. CDR3 residues: CATRDGFLGTQYF. As DNA, the CDR3 is TGTGCCACCCGAGACGGGTTTCTAGGGACCCAGTACTTC.

The chain carries TRBV7-2 and TRBJ1-2; unclear D gene. The germline CDR1 and CDR2 sequences are SGHTA and FQGNSA. This CDR3 is 12 amino acids long. Trimming took off 1 base at V and 7 bases at J, with 7 bases between the two ends. Here the CDR3 reads CASSLGLGGYTF. The CDR3 DNA is TGTGCCAGCAGCTTAGGGCTGGGTGGCTACACCTTC.

The CDR3 coding sequence is TGTGCCACCAGTGAAGAACGTGGGACTGAAGCTTTCTTT. Residues: CATSEERGTEAFF. This sequence joins TRBV24-1 and TRBJ1-1, with D hard to call. This CDR3 has 13 amino acids. The V end was cut by 4 bases, the J end by 5 bases, with 10 bases between. CDR1 and CDR2 from the germline V gene are KGHDR and SFDVKD.

This chain uses TRBV11-2 with TRBJ2-5; D is ambiguous. V dropped 7 bases and J dropped 4 bases, with 13 bases sitting between them. CDR1 and CDR2 (germline): SGHAT, FQNNGV. This CDR3 is 13 amino acids long. The CDR3 sequence is CASTSGFGETQYF. CDR3 coding DNA: TGTGCCAGCACCAGTGGGTTCGGAGAGACCCAGTACTTC.

V gene TRBV12-3 or TRBV12-4 combines with J gene TRBJ1-2, with D perhaps matching TRBD1 (5 bases). The CDR3 sequence is 11 residues long. Trimming pared 10 bases from V and 7 bases from J, leaving 13 bases between. The CDR3 DNA sequence: TGTGCCACCCAGGGTCCATCTGGCTACACCTTC. Translation gives CATQGPSGYTF.

The chain is built from TRBV27 and TRBJ2-7; possible D gene TRBD2, 5 bases. CDR1 is MNHEY, CDR2 SMNVEV, per germline (reference sequence). V was trimmed by 2 bases and J by 6 bases, leaving 20 bases between them. The CDR3 covers 16 residues. The CDR3 bases are TGTGCCAGCAGTTTAGCGGGCCGCGCTATAATGGGCGAGCAGTACTTC. It is translated as CASSLAGRAIMGEQYF.

A remark on this clonotype: One junction end disagrees with the germline gene, perhaps due to a read error. The chain combines TRBV30 with TRBJ1-3, with TRBD1 matching 9 bases. Germline V gene lookup returns CDR1 GTSNPN and CDR2 SVGIG (reference sequence). The CDR3 has 11 residues. The CDR3 spells CAWQQQGAFNF. CDR3 coding DNA: TGTGCCTGGCAGCAACAGGGGGCCTTCAATTTT.

The rearrangement joins TRBV5-6 to TRBJ2-3; no clear D. This CDR3 spans 11 amino acids. Germline V gene lookup returns CDR1 SGHDT and CDR2 YYEEEE. V lost 6 bases and J 6 bases, leaving 8 bases between the germline ends. CDR3 residues: CASTYSDTQYF. CDR3 in DNA: TGTGCCAGCACCTATAGCGATACGCAGTATTTT.